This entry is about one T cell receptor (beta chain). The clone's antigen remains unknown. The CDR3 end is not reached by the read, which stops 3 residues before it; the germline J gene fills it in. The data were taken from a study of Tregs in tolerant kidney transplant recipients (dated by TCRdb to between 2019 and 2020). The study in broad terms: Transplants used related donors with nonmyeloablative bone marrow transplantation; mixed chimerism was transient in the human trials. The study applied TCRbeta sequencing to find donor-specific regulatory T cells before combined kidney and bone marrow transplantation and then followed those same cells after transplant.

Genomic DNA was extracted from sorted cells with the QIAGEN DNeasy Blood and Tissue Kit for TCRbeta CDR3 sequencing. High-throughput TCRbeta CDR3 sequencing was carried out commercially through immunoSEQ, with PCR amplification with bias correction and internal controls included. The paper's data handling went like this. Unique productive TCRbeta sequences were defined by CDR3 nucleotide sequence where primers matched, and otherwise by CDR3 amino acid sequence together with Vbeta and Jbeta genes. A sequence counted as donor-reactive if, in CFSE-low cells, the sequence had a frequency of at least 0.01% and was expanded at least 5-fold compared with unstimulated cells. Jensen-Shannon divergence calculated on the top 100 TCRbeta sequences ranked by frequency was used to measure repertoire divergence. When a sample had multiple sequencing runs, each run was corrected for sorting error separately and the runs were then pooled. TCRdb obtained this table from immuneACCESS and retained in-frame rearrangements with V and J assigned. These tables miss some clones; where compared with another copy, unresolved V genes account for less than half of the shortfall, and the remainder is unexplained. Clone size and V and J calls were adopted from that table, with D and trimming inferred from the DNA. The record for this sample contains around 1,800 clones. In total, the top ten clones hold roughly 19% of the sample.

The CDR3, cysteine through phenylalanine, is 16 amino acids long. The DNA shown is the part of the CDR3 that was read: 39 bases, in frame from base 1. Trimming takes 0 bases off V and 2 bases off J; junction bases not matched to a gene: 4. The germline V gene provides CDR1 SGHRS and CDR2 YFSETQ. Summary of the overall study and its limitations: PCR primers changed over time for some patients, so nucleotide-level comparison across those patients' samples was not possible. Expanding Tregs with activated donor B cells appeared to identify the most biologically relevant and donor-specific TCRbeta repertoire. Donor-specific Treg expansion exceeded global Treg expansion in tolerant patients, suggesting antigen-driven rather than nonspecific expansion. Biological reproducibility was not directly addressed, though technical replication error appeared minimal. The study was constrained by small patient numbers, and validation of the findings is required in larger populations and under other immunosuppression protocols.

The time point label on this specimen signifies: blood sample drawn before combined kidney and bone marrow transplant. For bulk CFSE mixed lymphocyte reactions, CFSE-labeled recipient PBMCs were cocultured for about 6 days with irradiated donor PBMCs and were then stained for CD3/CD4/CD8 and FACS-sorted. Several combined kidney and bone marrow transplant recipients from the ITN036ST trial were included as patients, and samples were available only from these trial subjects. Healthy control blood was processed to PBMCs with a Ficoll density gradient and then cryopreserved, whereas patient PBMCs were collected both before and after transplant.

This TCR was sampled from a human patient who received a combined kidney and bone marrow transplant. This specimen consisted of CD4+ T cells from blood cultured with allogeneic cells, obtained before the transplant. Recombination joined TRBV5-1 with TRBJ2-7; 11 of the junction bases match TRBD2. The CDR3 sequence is CASSLVPSGGPYEQYF. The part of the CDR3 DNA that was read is TGCGCCAGCAGCTTGGTTCCTAGCGGGGGGCCCTACGAG.